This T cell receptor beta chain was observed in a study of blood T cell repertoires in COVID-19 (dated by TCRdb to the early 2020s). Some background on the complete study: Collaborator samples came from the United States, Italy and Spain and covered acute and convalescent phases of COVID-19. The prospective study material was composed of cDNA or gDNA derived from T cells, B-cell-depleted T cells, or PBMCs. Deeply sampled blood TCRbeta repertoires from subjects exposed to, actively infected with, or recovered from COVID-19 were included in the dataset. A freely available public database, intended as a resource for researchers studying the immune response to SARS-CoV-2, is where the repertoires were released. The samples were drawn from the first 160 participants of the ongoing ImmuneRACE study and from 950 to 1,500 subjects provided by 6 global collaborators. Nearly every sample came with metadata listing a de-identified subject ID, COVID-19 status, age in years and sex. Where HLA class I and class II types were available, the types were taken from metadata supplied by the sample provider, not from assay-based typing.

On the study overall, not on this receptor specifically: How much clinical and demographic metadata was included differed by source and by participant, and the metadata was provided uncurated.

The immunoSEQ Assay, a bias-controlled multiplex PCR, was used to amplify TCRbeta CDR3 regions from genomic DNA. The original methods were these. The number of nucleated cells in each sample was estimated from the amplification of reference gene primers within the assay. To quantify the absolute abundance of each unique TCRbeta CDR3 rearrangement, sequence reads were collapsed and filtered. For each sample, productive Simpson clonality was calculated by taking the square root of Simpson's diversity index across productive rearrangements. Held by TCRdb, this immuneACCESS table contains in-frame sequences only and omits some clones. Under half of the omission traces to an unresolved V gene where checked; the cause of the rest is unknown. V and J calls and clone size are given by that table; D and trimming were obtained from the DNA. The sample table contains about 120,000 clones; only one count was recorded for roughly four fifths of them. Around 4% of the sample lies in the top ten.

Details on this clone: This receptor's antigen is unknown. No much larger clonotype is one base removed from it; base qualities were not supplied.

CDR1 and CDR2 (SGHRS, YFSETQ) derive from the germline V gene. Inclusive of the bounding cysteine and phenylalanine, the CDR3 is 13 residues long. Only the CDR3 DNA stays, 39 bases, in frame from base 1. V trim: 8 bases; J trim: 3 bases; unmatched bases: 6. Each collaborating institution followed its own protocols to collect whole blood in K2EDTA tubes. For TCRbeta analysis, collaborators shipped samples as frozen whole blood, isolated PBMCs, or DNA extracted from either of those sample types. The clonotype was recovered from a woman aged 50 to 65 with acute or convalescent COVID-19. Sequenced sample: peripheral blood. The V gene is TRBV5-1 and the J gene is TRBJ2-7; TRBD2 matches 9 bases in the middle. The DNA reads TGCGCCAGTTCCAAGCGGGGGGACTACGAGCAGTACTTC. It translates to CASSKRGDYEQYF.